This note documents a single T cell receptor (beta chain) sequence. Its specificity is unknown. This entry is derived from a study of CD8 T cells in ankylosing spondylitis. Study results and limitations: A TCR beta motif of 8 or 9 highly homologous variants appeared characteristic of ankylosing spondylitis blood.

TCRdb re-derived calls from the 5' RACE reads in MiXCR, one entry per CDR3 protein. The sample lists under 950,000 distinct CDR3 sequences, under 20% occurring once. Germline CDR1 SGHTA, CDR2 FQGNSA. Trimming took 2 bases from V and 3 from J, leaving 5 bases between them. CDR3 size: 13 residues. V and J are TRBV7-2 and TRBJ1-5, with D unclear. Specimen: blood, either unsorted or a sorted T cell fraction (not recorded which). The source of this sequence is a male donor with ankylosing spondylitis. The CDR3 sequence is CASSLWANQPQHF. The CDR3 nucleotides read TGTGCCAGCAGCTTATGGGCCAATCAGCCCCAGCATTTT.